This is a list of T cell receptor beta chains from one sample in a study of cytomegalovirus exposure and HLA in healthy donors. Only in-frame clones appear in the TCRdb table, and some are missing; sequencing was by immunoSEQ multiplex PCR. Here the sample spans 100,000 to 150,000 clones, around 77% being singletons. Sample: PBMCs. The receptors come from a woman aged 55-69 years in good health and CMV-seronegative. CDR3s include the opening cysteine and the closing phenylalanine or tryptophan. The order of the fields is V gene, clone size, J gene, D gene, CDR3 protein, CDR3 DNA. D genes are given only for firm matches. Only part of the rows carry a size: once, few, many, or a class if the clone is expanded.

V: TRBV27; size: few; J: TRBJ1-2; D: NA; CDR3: CASSLSHVGVYGYTF; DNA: TGTGCCAGCAGTTTAAGTCACGTGGGAGTTTATGGCTACACCTTC
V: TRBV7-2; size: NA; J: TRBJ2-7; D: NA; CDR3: CASSLVGQGGLNEQYF; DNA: TGTGCCAGCAGCTTAGTAGGGCAGGGTGGTCTCAACGAGCAGTACTTC
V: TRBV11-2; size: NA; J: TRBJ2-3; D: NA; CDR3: CASSRWTGGSTDTQYF; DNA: TGTGCCAGCAGCCGCTGGACAGGAGGGAGCACAGATACGCAGTATTTT
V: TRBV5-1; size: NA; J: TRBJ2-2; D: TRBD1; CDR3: CASSLGQGERLRSTGELFF; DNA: TGCGCCAGCAGCTTGGGACAGGGAGAACGTCTTCGGAGCACCGGGGAGCTGTTTTTT
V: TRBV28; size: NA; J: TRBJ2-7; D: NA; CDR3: CASSLQQLTPLF; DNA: TGTGCCAGCAGTTTACAACAGCTAACACCACTCTTC
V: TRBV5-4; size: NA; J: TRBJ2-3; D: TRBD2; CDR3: CASSPGTSGRTDTQYF; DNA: TGTGCCAGCAGCCCGGGGACTAGCGGGCGCACAGATACGCAGTATTTT
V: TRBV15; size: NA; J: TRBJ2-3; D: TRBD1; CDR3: CATSRAGQGAGTDTQYF; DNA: TGTGCCACCAGCAGAGCCGGACAGGGGGCTGGCACAGATACGCAGTATTTT
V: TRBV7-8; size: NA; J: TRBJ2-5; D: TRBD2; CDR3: CASSLGTSGPPQETQYF; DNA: TGTGCCAGCAGCTTGGGGACTAGCGGCCCTCCACAAGAGACCCAGTACTTC
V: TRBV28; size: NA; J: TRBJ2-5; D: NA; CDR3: CASRRMAETQYF; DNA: TGTGCCAGCAGGCGGATGGCAGAGACCCAGTACTTC
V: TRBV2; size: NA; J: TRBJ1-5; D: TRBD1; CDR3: CASRGDRVSDQPQHF; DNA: TGTGCCAGCAGGGGGGACAGGGTTAGCGATCAGCCCCAGCATTTT